This T cell receptor beta chain was recovered during a study of T cells in Graves' hyperthyroidism and ophthalmopathy. Researchers took RNA transcripts and amplified the TCR beta CDR3 regions from them. The HTBI primer set drove a first-round RT-PCR of the TCR CDR3. TCRdb re-called the multiplex PCR reads through MiXCR, storing one row per CDR3 protein. The sample has 500,000 to 750,000 distinct CDR3 sequences, around 14% seen once. General study results and limits: Onset of ophthalmopathy came a median around 7.1 months after the model predicted it. Stable hyperthyroidism was told apart from ophthalmopathy by a model built on 13 V-J features.

The V gene lost 0 bases and the J gene lost 7 bases, with 10 bases spanning the gap. The CDR3 sequence is 13 residues long. The V gene's germline CDR1 is SGHRS and CDR2 YFSETQ. Exclusion of a patient resulted from uncontrolled infection, other autoimmune disease, pregnancy or lactation. Fresh peripheral blood, about 9.3 ml, yielded the PBMCs. A note on this clonotype: The target antigen is unknown.

The genes are TRBV5-1 and TRBJ1-1; D gene uncertain. Sequencing used blood. The source of this sequence is a woman under 40 with Graves' hyperthyroidism. CDR3 sequence reads: CASSLDTFDEAFF. The CDR3 bases are TGCGCCAGCAGCTTGGACACCTTCGATGAAGCTTTCTTT.